What follows are 7 T cell receptor beta chains derived from one specimen sequenced in a study of blood T cell repertoires in COVID-19. Method: immunoSEQ multiplex PCR; TCRdb's copy keeps in-frame clones and lacks some. The data contain some 96,000 clones, roughly 80% of them singletons. Sequenced input: peripheral blood. The receptors shown here come from a man aged 65 to 79 with active or convalescent COVID-19.

The chain uses TRBV18 and TRBJ1-5, with TRBD1 identical over 8 bases. The V gene end was trimmed by 4 bases and the J gene end by 5 bases; junction bases not matched to a gene: 1. This CDR3 has 13 residues. CDR1 is KGHSH, CDR2 LQKENI, per germline. CDR3 DNA sequence: TGTGCCAGCTCACTACAGGGGGATCAGCCCCAGCATTTT. It codes for CASSLQGDQPQHF.

The rearrangement uses TRBV5-5 and TRBJ2-7; TRBD2 agrees at 7 bases. The germline V gene has CDR1 SGHKS and CDR2 YYEKEE (reference sequence). The V segment lost 0 bases and the J segment 1 base; nucleotides outside the gene matches: 1. The CDR3 consists of 14 residues. The chain's CDR3 is CASSLAGGSYEQYF. Here the CDR3 DNA reads TGTGCCAGCAGCTTGGCGGGGGGATCCTACGAGCAGTACTTC.

The genes are TRBV28 and TRBJ1-6, with D possibly being TRBD1 (5 bases). The V end lost 3 bases, the J end lost 3 bases, and 12 bases lay between the germline ends. This CDR3 has 16 residues. CDR1 and CDR2 (germline): MDHEN, SYDVKM. CDR3 sequence: CASSFVGRYYNSPLHF. CDR3 bases: TGTGCCAGCAGTTTCGTGGGGCGGTACTATAATTCACCCCTCCACTTT.

The chain employs TRBV7-2 and TRBJ2-5; D gene unclear. Germline CDR1 SGHTA, CDR2 FQGNSA. The V end was cut by 5 bases, the J end by 1 base, with 11 bases between. The CDR3 totals 14 residues. The CDR3 DNA follows: TGTGCCAGCAGCACCGACTGGAGCCAAGAGACCCAGTACTTC. It translates to CASSTDWSQETQYF.

This clone has just a few counts. The chain uses TRBV6-5 and TRBJ1-5, with 8 bases identical to TRBD1. V was pared by 6 bases and J by 3 bases, with 7 bases of the junction left unmatched. Germline values: CDR1 MNHEY, CDR2 SVGAGI. This CDR3 spans 15 amino acids. The CDR3 reads CASSPGQGFNQPQHF. The CDR3 bases are TGTGCCAGCAGCCCCGGACAGGGCTTCAATCAGCCCCAGCATTTT.

The rearrangement joins TRBV7-8 to TRBJ2-7; D uncertain. CDR3 length equals 13 residues. Germline loops: CDR1 SGHVS, CDR2 FQNEAQ. The V gene lost 0 bases and the J gene lost 5 bases, with 8 bases spanning the gap. The CDR3 protein is CASSLAAQHEQYF. In nucleotides, the CDR3 is TGTGCCAGCAGCTTAGCGGCCCAACACGAGCAGTACTTC.

The chain has TRBV5-1 and TRBJ2-6, with 7 bases that match TRBD1. This CDR3 has 15 residues. Germline CDR1 SGHRS, CDR2 YFSETQ. J was trimmed by 3 bases and V by 4 bases; bases with no gene match: 4. This chain's CDR3 is CASSTTGVGANVLTF. CDR3 nucleotide sequence: TGCGCCAGCAGCACCACAGGGGTTGGGGCCAACGTCCTGACTTTC.